One and the same sample provided the 30 T cell receptor beta chains below, sequenced in a study of blood T cell repertoires in COVID-19. Some clones are missing from TCRdb's copy, which holds only in-frame ones; the method was immunoSEQ multiplex PCR. Of 55,000 to 65,000 clones in the sample, 79% were seen once. The sequencing input was peripheral blood. All receptors derive from a man aged 55 to 69 with acute or convalescent COVID-19.

The chain uses TRBV11-2 and TRBJ2-7; D gene ambiguous. Germline CDR1 reads SGHAT; CDR2 reads FQNNGV. The CDR3 has 12 residues. Trimming pared 6 bases from V and 5 bases from J, leaving 11 bases between. CDR3 DNA: TGTGCCAGCAGGTCTAACGCCCACGAGCAGTACTTC. The encoded protein is CASRSNAHEQYF.

The V call is TRBV2, the J call TRBJ2-1; TRBD2 aligns across 11 bases. The CDR3 sequence is 17 residues long. CDR1 is SNHLY, CDR2 FYNNEI, per germline. V gave up 0 bases and J gave up 7 bases; unmatched junction bases: 8. This chain's CDR3 is CASSEANRLAGLNEQFF. The CDR3 DNA reads TGTGCCAGCAGTGAAGCGAACCGACTAGCGGGGTTAAATGAGCAGTTCTTC.

The chain joins TRBV5-6 to TRBJ1-6; D unclear. Trimming took off 6 bases at V and 10 bases at J, with 14 bases between the two ends. The CDR3 contains 13 residues. Germline V gene lookup returns CDR1 SGHDT and CDR2 YYEEEE. The CDR3 bases are TGTGCCAGCAAGAGGGAGGAAGGATCACCCCTCCACTTT. It yields the protein CASKREEGSPLHF.

V gene TRBV29-1 combines with J gene TRBJ1-1, with D perhaps matching TRBD1 (6 bases). Germline CDR1 reads SQVTM; CDR2 reads ANQGSEA. The V end lost 4 bases, the J end lost 2 bases, and 14 bases lay between the germline ends. The CDR3 has 14 residues. The CDR3 nucleotides are TGCAGCGTTGGAGGATTCAGGGGTAACACTGAAGCTTTCTTT. Residues: CSVGGFRGNTEAFF.

This chain joins TRBV19 and TRBJ1-2; D gene uncertain. The CDR3 consists of 15 residues. CDR1 is LNHDA, CDR2 SQIVND, per germline (reference sequence). Deletions cut 4 bases from V and 4 bases from J, with 16 bases between. CDR3 sequence: CASSNSVRGSYGYTF. The CDR3 DNA is TGTGCCAGTAGTAATTCGGTCCGGGGATCCTATGGCTACACCTTC.

The chain employs TRBV2 and TRBJ1-4; D is uncertain. CDR3 length equals 15 residues. V lost 2 bases and J 4 bases, leaving 11 bases between the germline ends. Germline V gives CDR1 SNHLY, CDR2 FYNNEI. The CDR3 loop reads CASSEYIGVNEKLFF. CDR3 DNA: TGTGCCAGCAGTGAATACATAGGAGTTAATGAAAAACTGTTTTTT.

The rearrangement joins TRBV4-1 to TRBJ1-2, with D possibly matching TRBD1 (6 bases). In germline, CDR1 is MGHRA, CDR2 YSYEKL. This CDR3 is built from 14 residues. V lost 5 bases and J 5 bases, leaving 15 bases between the germline ends. The CDR3 region is CASSSPGGDYGYTF. The CDR3 DNA sequence: TGCGCCAGCAGCTCCCCGGGGGGCGATTATGGCTACACCTTC.

The table lists this clone with a count of one. The V call is TRBV12-5, the J call TRBJ2-3; maybe TRBD2 (6 bases). The CDR3 covers 18 residues. Germline CDR1 LGHNT, CDR2 FRNRAP. Trimming took off 1 base at V and 2 bases at J, with 19 bases between the two ends. The CDR3 sequence is CASGLGMDGRFNTDTQYF. In DNA form, the CDR3 reads TGTGCTAGTGGTTTGGGGATGGATGGGAGGTTTAACACAGATACGCAGTATTTT.

This chain connects TRBV30 to TRBJ2-7; a possible D gene is TRBD2 (5 bases). Trimming stripped 0 bases from V and 3 bases from J, with 12 bases between. CDR1 and CDR2 (germline): GTSNPN, SVGIG (reference sequence). CDR3 length: 14 residues. The CDR3 is CAWSVRPGIYEQYF. The CDR3 DNA reads as TGTGCCTGGAGTGTAAGGCCGGGGATCTACGAGCAGTACTTC.

This chain links TRBV5-1 with TRBJ2-5, with a weak D call TRBD2 (5 bases). The CDR3 covers 15 residues. V dropped 3 bases and J dropped 3 bases, with 15 bases sitting between them. Germline assignment: CDR1 SGHRS and CDR2 YFSETQ. CDR3 DNA: TGCGCCAGCAGCTCCGGGATTAAGTTCAAAGAGACCCAGTACTTC. This codes for CASSSGIKFKETQYF. Full variable domain (remainder filled in from reference TRBV5-1 and TRBJ2-5): KAGVTQTPRYLIKTRGQQVTLSCSPISGHRSVSWYQQTPGQGLQFLFEYFSETQRNKGNFPGRFSGRQFSNSRSEMNVSTLELGDSALYLCASSSGIKFKETQYFGPGTRLLVL.

The rearrangement links TRBV10-3 to TRBJ2-7; TRBD1 aligns across 8 bases. The V segment lost 11 bases and the J segment 2 bases; nucleotides outside the gene matches: 5. Germline V CDR1 and CDR2: ENHRY, SYGVKD. There are 12 residues in the CDR3. The CDR3 DNA reads as TGTGCCGCGACAGGGGATACCTACGAGCAGTACTTC. Protein product: CAATGDTYEQYF.

The V and J genes are TRBV11-2 and TRBJ2-6, with 7 positions matching TRBD1. Germline CDR1 SGHAT, CDR2 FQNNGV. This CDR3 is 17 amino acids long. Trimming cost V 5 bases and J 0 bases; bases outside gene matches: 7. The DNA of the CDR3 is TGTGCCAGCAGCCCCCAAACAGGGGACTCTGGGGCCAACGTCCTGACTTTC. Protein: CASSPQTGDSGANVLTF.

The V gene is TRBV10-3, the J gene TRBJ2-7; D remains unclear. The V end lost 0 bases, the J end lost 2 bases, and 11 bases lay between the germline ends. Germline values: CDR1 ENHRY, CDR2 SYGVKD. CDR3 length equals 15 residues. The CDR3 protein is CAISESLAKTYEQYF. CDR3 nucleotide sequence: TGTGCCATCAGTGAGTCCCTGGCCAAAACCTACGAGCAGTACTTC.

This sequence joins TRBV6-5 and TRBJ2-7, with 9 bases that match TRBD1. J lost 5 bases, V lost 5 bases, and 10 bases had no gene match. In germline, CDR1 is MNHEY, CDR2 SVGAGI. The CDR3 spans 15 residues. CDR3 bases: TGTGCCAGCAGTCCCCGCGGGACAGGGACCGACGAGCAGTACTTC. This gives the protein CASSPRGTGTDEQYF.

The chain recombines TRBV5-1 with TRBJ1-2, with 8 positions matching TRBD1. Trimming cost V 4 bases and J 0 bases; bases outside gene matches: 8. The CDR3 contains 16 residues. The V gene's germline CDR1 is SGHRS and CDR2 YFSETQ. The CDR3 protein is CASSAGTGSPNYGYTF. The CDR3 region has the DNA TGCGCCAGCAGCGCCGGGACAGGATCCCCTAACTATGGCTACACCTTC.

The chain combines TRBV5-5 with TRBJ1-3; no clear D gene. The V and J ends lost 3 bases and 8 bases respectively, with 18 bases between them. The length of the CDR3 is 15 residues. Germline loops: CDR1 SGHKS, CDR2 YYEKEE (reference sequence). This chain's CDR3 is CASSSVRTGVDTIYF. In DNA, the CDR3 is TGTGCCAGCAGCTCGGTTAGGACCGGGGTCGACACCATATATTTT.

The chain is built from TRBV2 and TRBJ1-4; possibly TRBD1 for D (5 bases). CDR1 is SNHLY and CDR2 is FYNNEI in the germline V gene. The CDR3 is 13 residues long. V was cut by 7 bases and J by 7 bases, with 13 bases left in between. The CDR3 reads CASNEGLREKLFF. Here the CDR3 DNA reads TGTGCCAGCAATGAGGGGCTTCGTGAAAAACTGTTTTTT.

The chain has TRBV30 and TRBJ1-4; D is perhaps TRBD1 (5 bases). This CDR3 is built from 13 residues. V was cut by 5 bases and J by 8 bases, with 15 bases left in between. CDR1 is GTSNPN and CDR2 is SVGIG in the germline V gene (reference sequence). CDR3 in amino acids: CAWAVRGEEKLFF. The CDR3 region has the DNA TGTGCCTGGGCCGTACGGGGGGAGGAAAAACTGTTTTTT.

This clone showed up just a few times. This chain connects TRBV19 to TRBJ1-5, with no clear D. CDR1 is LNHDA and CDR2 is SQIVND in the germline V gene (reference sequence). V was shortened by 8 bases and J by 7 bases, with 12 bases between the two germline ends. This CDR3 has 12 residues. The CDR3 loop reads CASRGRGQPQHF. The CDR3 region has the DNA TGTGCCAGTCGAGGGCGCGGACAGCCCCAGCATTTT.

The chain links TRBV11-2 to TRBJ2-1; a weak D match, TRBD2 (6 bases). V lost 6 bases, J lost 8 bases, and 17 bases lay in between. CDR3 length: 14 residues. In germline, CDR1 is SGHAT, CDR2 FQNNGV. DNA of the CDR3: TGTGCCAGCAGTACCGGGACTCCTAGGGATGAGCAGTTCTTC. It encodes CASSTGTPRDEQFF.

The V call is TRBV6-5, the J call TRBJ2-3; D not resolved. The V gene's germline CDR1 is MNHEY and CDR2 SVGAGI. The CDR3 length is 13 residues. Trimming removed 6 bases from V and 1 base from J, with 8 bases in between. This chain's CDR3 is CASRIIGTDTQYF. The CDR3 DNA follows: TGTGCCAGCAGGATAATAGGCACAGATACGCAGTATTTT.

Sample share makes this clone medium-sized. CDR3 region: CASSFNPTGATGELFF. The CDR3 coding sequence is TGCGCCAGCAGCTTTAACCCGACAGGGGCCACCGGGGAGCTGTTTTTT. The chain combines TRBV5-1 with TRBJ2-2; 8 bases line up with TRBD1. V shed 2 bases and J 4 bases; nucleotides not matched to a gene: 7. The CDR3 has 16 residues. CDR1 SGHRS and CDR2 YFSETQ come from the germline V gene. Complete variable domain (other parts from reference TRBV5-1 and TRBJ2-2): KAGVTQTPRYLIKTRGQQVTLSCSPISGHRSVSWYQQTPGQGLQFLFEYFSETQRNKGNFPGRFSGRQFSNSRSEMNVSTLELGDSALYLCASSFNPTGATGELFFGEGSRLTVL.

This chain joins TRBV7-2 and TRBJ1-2; D is uncertain. Between the trimmed V and J ends, which lost 3 bases and 8 bases, there was a span of 13 bases. Germline-derived CDR1 and CDR2 are SGHTA and FQGNSA. The CDR3 covers 13 residues. The CDR3 reads CASSFSLTVGYTF. In DNA form, the CDR3 reads TGTGCCAGCAGCTTTTCCCTGACTGTGGGCTACACCTTC. Full variable domain (remainder filled in from reference TRBV7-2 and TRBJ1-2): GAGVSQSPSNKVTEKGKDVELRCDPISGHTALYWYRQSLGQGLEFLIYFQGNSAPDKSGLPSDRFSAERTGGSVSTLTIQRTQQEDSAVYLCASSFSLTVGYTFGSGTRLTVV.

The chain carries TRBV29-1 and TRBJ2-7, with 7 bases fitting TRBD1. Germline-derived CDR1 and CDR2 are SQVTM and ANQGSEA. Germline trimming cut 7 bases from V and 1 base from J; bases unmatched to any gene: 4. The CDR3 length is 12 residues. CDR3 DNA: TGCAGCGCCAAGACAGGGTCCTACGAGCAGTACTTC. This sequence encodes CSAKTGSYEQYF.

The J gene is TRBJ1-5, the V gene TRBV7-2, with 12 bases matching TRBD1. The trim removed 4 bases at V and 7 bases at J, leaving 2 bases unmatched. The CDR3 is 14 amino acids. Germline values: CDR1 SGHTA, CDR2 FQGNSA. The CDR3 DNA sequence: TGTGCCAGCAGCTCCGGGACAGGGGGCCAGCCCCAGCATTTT. Translated, it gives CASSSGTGGQPQHF.

The chain recombines TRBV7-2 with TRBJ2-7; 7 nucleotides match TRBD1. The CDR3 runs 14 residues. Germline assignment: CDR1 SGHTA and CDR2 FQGNSA. Trimming at V came to 0 bases and at J to 2 bases, leaving 1 base not matched to a gene. CDR3 coding DNA: TGTGCCAGCAGCTTAGCAGGGGGCACCTACGAGCAGTACTTC. This encodes CASSLAGGTYEQYF. Complete variable domain (other parts from reference TRBV7-2 and TRBJ2-7): GAGVSQSPSNKVTEKGKDVELRCDPISGHTALYWYRQSLGQGLEFLIYFQGNSAPDKSGLPSDRFSAERTGGSVSTLTIQRTQQEDSAVYLCASSLAGGTYEQYFGPGTRLTVT.

The V and J genes are TRBV2 and TRBJ2-3; 7 bases map to TRBD1. After removal of 2 bases from V and 6 bases from J, the junction contained 8 bases not matched to a gene. The germline CDR1 and CDR2 sequences are SNHLY and FYNNEI. The CDR3 length is 15 residues. The CDR3 nucleotides are TGTGCCAGCAGTGAACCGACAGGGTCGGGGGATACGCAGTATTTT. This sequence encodes CASSEPTGSGDTQYF.

The rearrangement uses TRBV24-1 and TRBJ1-2; 10 nucleotides match TRBD1. Looked up from germline, CDR1 is KGHDR and CDR2 is SFDVKD. V lost 3 bases, J lost 6 bases, and 6 bases stayed unmatched. The CDR3 spans 15 residues. CDR3 coding DNA: TGTGCCACCAGTGATCCCGGGACAGGGGAGGATGGCTACACCTTC. Translation: CATSDPGTGEDGYTF.

The chain recombines TRBV18 with TRBJ1-1; D perhaps matches TRBD1 (5 bases). The V end lost 5 bases, the J end lost 1 base, and 11 bases lay between the germline ends. Germline V CDR1 and CDR2: KGHSH, LQKENI. This CDR3 has 14 amino acids. CDR3 DNA: TGTGCCAGCTCATACAGGATTACGAACACTGAAGCTTTCTTT. Its protein product is CASSYRITNTEAFF.

The gene calls are TRBV19 and TRBJ1-5; possibly TRBD1 for D (5 bases). Between the trimmed V and J ends, which lost 1 base and 2 bases, there was a span of 12 bases. Germline V lookup: CDR1 LNHDA, CDR2 SQIVND (reference sequence). The CDR3 totals 16 residues. DNA of the CDR3: TGTGCCAGTAGTATAGGTGCGGGGCGGGGCAATCAGCCCCAGCATTTT. Translation: CASSIGAGRGNQPQHF. Combining the CDR3 with reference TRBV19 and TRBJ1-5 gives the whole variable domain DGGITQSPKYLFRKEGQNVTLSCEQNLNHDAMYWYRQDPGQGLRLIYYSQIVNDFQKGDIAEGYSVSREKKESFPLTVTSAQKNPTAFYLCASSIGAGRGNQPQHFGDGTRLSIL.